The 15 T cell receptor beta chains below come from one sample, sequenced in a study of lung T cells in sarcoidosis with Löfgren's syndrome. TCRdb recomputed calls from the reads with MiXCR, one row per CDR3 protein. Among about 19,000 distinct CDR3 sequences listed, roughly a fifth were seen once. Material: CD4+ T cells from bronchoalveolar lavage. Receptors were obtained from a human donor with sarcoidosis (Löfgren's syndrome or another form), or a control subject (not recorded which).

This clonotype was detected ten times or more. The genes are TRBV7-9 and TRBJ2-2; D not resolved. Looked up from germline, CDR1 is SEHNR and CDR2 is FQNEAQ (reference sequence). V was shortened by 1 base and J by 11 bases, with 8 bases between the two germline ends. The CDR3 is 12 amino acids. This CDR3 reads CASSLGVLELFF. DNA of the CDR3: TGTGCCAGCAGCTTAGGGGTCTTAGAGCTGTTTTTT.

The chain has TRBV18 and TRBJ2-7; D possibly uses TRBD1 or TRBD2 (5 bases each). CDR1 and CDR2 from the germline V gene are KGHSH and LQKENI. This CDR3 region has 14 residues. The V and J ends lost 6 bases and 2 bases respectively, with 14 bases between them. CDR3 nucleotide sequence: TGTGCCAGCTCCCGGGGACCGGGAACCTACGAGCAGTACTTC. It is translated as CASSRGPGTYEQYF.

Regarding this clonotype: A much larger clone differs from this one at a single base, so this may be a read error. The V call is TRBV2, the J call TRBJ1-2, with D tentatively TRBD1 (6 bases). Germline V gene sequence: CDR1 SNHLY, CDR2 FYNNEI. The CDR3 is 13 amino acids. CDR3: CASSVRTEEGCTF. CDR3 DNA: TGTGCCAGCAGTGTGAGGACAGAGGAAGGCTGCACCTTC.

This clonotype is medium-sized in the sample. This chain connects TRBV27 to TRBJ2-1; D ambiguous. V was pared by 0 bases and J by 2 bases, with 8 bases between. The germline gives CDR1 MNHEY, CDR2 SMNVEV (reference sequence). The CDR3 is 15 amino acids. CDR3 sequence reads: CASSLSPAAYNEQFF. CDR3 nucleotide sequence: TGTGCCAGCAGTTTATCTCCCGCCGCCTACAATGAGCAGTTCTTC.

To note about this clonotype: This may be a read error, as it is one base from a much larger clone. This rearrangement joins TRBV7-9 to TRBJ2-7; possibly TRBD1 or TRBD2 for D (5 bases each). Germline CDR1 reads SEHNR; CDR2 reads FQNEAQ (reference sequence). Trimming removed 5 bases at V and 7 bases at J, with 15 bases between. The CDR3 is 13 residues long. The CDR3 loop is CASSLQQRGEQYF. In nucleotides, the CDR3 is TGTGCCAGCAGCCTCCAACAGAGGGGAGAGCAGTACTTC.

This clonotype was seen at least ten times. V is TRBV4-3 and J is TRBJ2-7; no clear D. CDR3 length equals 14 residues. CDR1 LGHNA and CDR2 YSLEER come from the germline V gene. Between the trimmed V and J ends, which lost 0 bases and 2 bases, there was a span of 8 bases. The CDR3 coding sequence is TGCGCCAGCAGCCAAGACGGGCGAACCTACGAGCAGTACTTC. This codes for CASSQDGRTYEQYF.

This clonotype was detected many times. The rearrangement links TRBV6-1 to TRBJ2-7, with D unresolved. The CDR3 spans 13 residues. The V gene lost 1 base and the J gene lost 4 bases, with 8 bases spanning the gap. Germline assignment: CDR1 MNHNS and CDR2 SASEGT. CDR3 loop: CASSEGSWYEQYF. In nucleotides, the CDR3 is TGTGCCAGCAGTGAAGGTTCTTGGTACGAGCAGTACTTC.

This clonotype has a count of ten or more. One end of the junction varies from germline; a read error may be responsible. V usage is TRBV7-2 and J usage is TRBJ1-4, with D maybe TRBD1 (6 bases). Germline CDR1 SGHTA, CDR2 FQGNSA. This CDR3 region has 12 residues. The CDR3 DNA sequence: TGTGCCAGCAGCCCGGCCCCGGGACACCTTCTATTT. This encodes CASSPAPGHLLF.

This clonotype was picked up many times. The chain joins TRBV7-2 to TRBJ1-1, with 7 bases aligning to TRBD1. The ends lost 5 bases at V and 1 base at J; junction bases unmatched: 7. There are 15 residues in the CDR3. Germline-derived CDR1 and CDR2 are SGHTA and FQGNSA. Here the CDR3 reads CASSPRAGGNTEAFF. The CDR3 DNA sequence: TGTGCCAGCAGCCCCCGGGCAGGGGGGAACACTGAAGCTTTCTTT.

This clonotype is medium-sized (0.01 to 0.1%). The rearrangement uses TRBV7-9 and TRBJ1-1; the D gene is possibly TRBD1 (6 bases). Germline loops: CDR1 SEHNR, CDR2 FQNEAQ (reference sequence). The CDR3 contains 13 residues. V was shortened by 5 bases and J by 3 bases, with 10 bases between the two germline ends. The CDR3 region has the DNA TGTGCCAGCAGCCCTAGACAGGACACTGAAGCTTTCTTT. Translating gives CASSPRQDTEAFF.

To note about this clonotype: A much larger clone differs from this one at a single base, so this may be a read error. The rearrangement uses TRBV12-3 or TRBV12-4 and TRBJ2-5; no firm D call. CDR3 length equals 14 residues. DNA for the CDR3: TGTGCCAGCAGTTTAGACGGCTACCAAGAGGCCCAGTACTTC. Amino acids: CASSLDGYQEAQYF.

The V and J genes are TRBV18 and TRBJ2-1, with D tentatively TRBD1 (5 bases). CDR3 size: 13 residues. Germline lookup yields CDR1 KGHSH and CDR2 LQKENI. Between the trimmed V and J ends, which lost 2 bases and 6 bases, there was a span of 8 bases. The CDR3 protein is CASSPDRGNEQFF. The DNA of the CDR3 is TGTGCCAGCTCACCAGATAGGGGCAATGAGCAGTTCTTC.

By proportion, this clonotype is medium-sized (0.01 to 0.1%). V gene TRBV6-1 combines with J gene TRBJ1-1, with unresolved D. The CDR3 is made up of 13 amino acids. The V and J ends lost 2 bases and 1 base respectively, with 5 bases between them. Germline loops: CDR1 MNHNS, CDR2 SASEGT. CDR3 amino acids: CASSENKNTEAFF. DNA for the CDR3: TGTGCCAGCAGTGAAAATAAGAACACTGAAGCTTTCTTT.

Only a few counts were recorded for this clonotype. The CDR3 bases are TGCGCCAGCATGGGGTCCGGCGGAGGGCCTACCCAAGAGACCCAGTACTTC. This translates into CASMGSGGGPTQETQYF. The chain joins TRBV5-1 to TRBJ2-5; D is perhaps TRBD2 (6 bases). CDR1 is SGHRS and CDR2 is YFSETQ in the germline V gene. The CDR3 is 17 residues long. The ends were cut back, 6 bases at V and 1 base at J, with 22 bases in the middle. Together with reference TRBV5-1 and TRBJ2-5, the CDR3 gives the full variable domain: KAGVTQTPRYLIKTRGQQVTLSCSPISGHRSVSWYQQTPGQGLQFLFEYFSETQRNKGNFPGRFSGRQFSNSRSEMNVSTLELGDSALYLCASMGSGGGPTQETQYFGPGTRLLVL.

The chain links TRBV9 to TRBJ2-3; TRBD2 aligns across 7 bases. The CDR3 sequence is 16 residues long. Per the germline V gene, CDR1 is SGDLS and CDR2 is YYNGEE. After removal of 3 bases from V and 6 bases from J, the junction contained 13 bases not matched to a gene. In DNA form, the CDR3 reads TGTGCCAGCAGCGGACCCGGGACTACGGCGGTCGATACGCAGTATTTT. Protein sequence: CASSGPGTTAVDTQYF. Full variable domain (rest looked up from reference TRBV9 and TRBJ2-3): DSGVTQTPKHLITATGQRVTLRCSPRSGDLSVYWYQQSLDQGLQFLIQYYNGEERAKGNILERFSAQQFPDLHSELNLSSLELGDSALYFCASSGPGTTAVDTQYFGPGTRLTVL.